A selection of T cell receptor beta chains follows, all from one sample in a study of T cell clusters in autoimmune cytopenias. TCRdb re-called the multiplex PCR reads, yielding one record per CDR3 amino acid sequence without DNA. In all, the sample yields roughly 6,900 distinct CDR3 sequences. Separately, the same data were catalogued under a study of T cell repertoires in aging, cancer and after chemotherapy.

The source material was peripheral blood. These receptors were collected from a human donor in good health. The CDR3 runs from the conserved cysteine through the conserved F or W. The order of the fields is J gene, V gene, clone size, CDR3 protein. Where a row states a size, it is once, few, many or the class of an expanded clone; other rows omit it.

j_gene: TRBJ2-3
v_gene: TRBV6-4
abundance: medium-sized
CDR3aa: CASSAGGTDTQYF

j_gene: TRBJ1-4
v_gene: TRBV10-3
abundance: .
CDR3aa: CASSVNRGEKLFF

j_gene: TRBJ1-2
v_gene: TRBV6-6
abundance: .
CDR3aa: CASRGQPGYTF

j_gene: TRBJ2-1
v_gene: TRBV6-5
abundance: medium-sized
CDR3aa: CASRTSGGVEFF

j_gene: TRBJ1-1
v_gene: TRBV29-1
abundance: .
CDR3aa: CSVASGGANTEAFF

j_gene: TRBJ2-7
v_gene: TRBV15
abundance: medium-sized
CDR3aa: CATSRDGRGGGYEQYF

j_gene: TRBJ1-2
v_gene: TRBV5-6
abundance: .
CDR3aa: CASSLGQGGGYTF

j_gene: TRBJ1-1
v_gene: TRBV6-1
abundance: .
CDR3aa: CASTLQGSTEAFF

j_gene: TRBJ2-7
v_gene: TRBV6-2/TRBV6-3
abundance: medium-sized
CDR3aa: CASSVGQGTYEQYF

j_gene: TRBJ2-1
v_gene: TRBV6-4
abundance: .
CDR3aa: CASSAGQGGNEQFF

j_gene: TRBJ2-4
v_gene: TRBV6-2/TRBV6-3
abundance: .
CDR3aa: CASSSRTSGGPRRGQYF

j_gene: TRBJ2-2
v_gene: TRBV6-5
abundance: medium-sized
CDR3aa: CASNRDRATGELFF

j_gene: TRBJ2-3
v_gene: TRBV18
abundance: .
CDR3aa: CASSPGLAGRTDTQYF

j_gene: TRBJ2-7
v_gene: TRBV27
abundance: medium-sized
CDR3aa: CASSPETGTGSYEQYF

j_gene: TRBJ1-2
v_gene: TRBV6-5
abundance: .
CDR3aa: CASRNTGGDEGYTF

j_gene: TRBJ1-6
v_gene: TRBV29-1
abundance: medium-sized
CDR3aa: CSVKVGSSYNSPLHF

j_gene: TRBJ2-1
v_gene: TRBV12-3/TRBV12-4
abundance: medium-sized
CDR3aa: CASSFGQDAYNEQFF

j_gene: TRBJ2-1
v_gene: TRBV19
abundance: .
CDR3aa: CASSRSGSWSSYNEQFF

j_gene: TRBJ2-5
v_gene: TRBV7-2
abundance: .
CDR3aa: CASSLVRGETQYF

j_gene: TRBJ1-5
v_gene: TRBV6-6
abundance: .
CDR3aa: CASSYSGPGQPQHF

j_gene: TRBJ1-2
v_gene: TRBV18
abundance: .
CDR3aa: CASSPQGFGGYTF

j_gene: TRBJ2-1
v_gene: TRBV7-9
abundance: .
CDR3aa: CASSRETSGVYNEQFF

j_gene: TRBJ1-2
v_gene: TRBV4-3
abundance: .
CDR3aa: CASSQDLAPGTRFNYGYTF

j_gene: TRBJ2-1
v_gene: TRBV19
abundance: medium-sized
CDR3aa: CASSARGRTPYNEQFF

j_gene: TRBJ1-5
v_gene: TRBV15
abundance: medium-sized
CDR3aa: CATSRGQAFNQPQHF

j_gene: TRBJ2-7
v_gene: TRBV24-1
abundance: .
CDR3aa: CATSATETQRDEQYF

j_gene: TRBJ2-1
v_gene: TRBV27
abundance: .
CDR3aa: CASSLTGGAYNEQFF

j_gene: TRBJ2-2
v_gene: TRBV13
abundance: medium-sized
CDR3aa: CASSLAGQLANTGELFF

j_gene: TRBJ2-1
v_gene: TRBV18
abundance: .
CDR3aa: CASSPPTGGYYNEQFF

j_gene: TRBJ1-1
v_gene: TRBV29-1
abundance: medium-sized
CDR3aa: CSVEGKGVDHTEAFF

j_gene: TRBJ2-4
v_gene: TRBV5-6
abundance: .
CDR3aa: CASSSGVGINIQYF

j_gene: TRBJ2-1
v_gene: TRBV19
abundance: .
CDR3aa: CASNHGQGAIEQFF

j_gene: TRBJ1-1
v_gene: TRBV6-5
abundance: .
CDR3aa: CASSRQVATEAFF

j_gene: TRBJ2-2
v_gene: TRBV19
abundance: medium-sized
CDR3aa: CASSIWLAGNTGELFF

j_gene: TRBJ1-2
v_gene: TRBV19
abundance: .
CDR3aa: CASGFGQGATF

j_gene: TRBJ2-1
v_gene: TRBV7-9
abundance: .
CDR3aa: CASSSRQGGSYNEQFF

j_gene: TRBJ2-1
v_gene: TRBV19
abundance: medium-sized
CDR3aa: CASSMGTGGSYNEQFF

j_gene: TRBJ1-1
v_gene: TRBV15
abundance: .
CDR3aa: CATSRDRGFTEAFF

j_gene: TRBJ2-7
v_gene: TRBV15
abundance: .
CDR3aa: CATSREDRAYEQYF

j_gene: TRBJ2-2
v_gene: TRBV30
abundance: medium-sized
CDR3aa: CAWIGRGKGELFF

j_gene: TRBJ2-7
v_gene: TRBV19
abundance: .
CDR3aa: CASSLVTGGAGRQYF

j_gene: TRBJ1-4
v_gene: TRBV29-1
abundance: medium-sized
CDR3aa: CSVEDGPGGEKLFF

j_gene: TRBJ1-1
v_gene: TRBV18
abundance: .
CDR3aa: CASSLRRDTEAFF

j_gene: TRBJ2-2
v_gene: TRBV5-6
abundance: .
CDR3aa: CASSPPGVYTGELFF

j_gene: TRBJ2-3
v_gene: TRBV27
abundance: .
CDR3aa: CASSSTGGETDTQYF

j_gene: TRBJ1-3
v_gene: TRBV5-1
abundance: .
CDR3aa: CASSLGQQNKSGNTIYF

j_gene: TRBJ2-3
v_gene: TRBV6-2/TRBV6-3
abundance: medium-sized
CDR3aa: CASSIGRTSSAADTQYF

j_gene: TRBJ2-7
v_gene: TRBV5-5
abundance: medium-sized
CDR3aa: CASSYRDGRLEQYF

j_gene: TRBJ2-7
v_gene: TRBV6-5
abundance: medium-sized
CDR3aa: CASSTGASYEQYF

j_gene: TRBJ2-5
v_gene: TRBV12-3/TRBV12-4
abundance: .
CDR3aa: CASSPGTSGGVGETQYF

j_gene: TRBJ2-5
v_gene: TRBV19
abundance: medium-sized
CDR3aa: CASSWSRGGAETQYF

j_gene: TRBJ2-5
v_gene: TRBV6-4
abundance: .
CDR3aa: CASSDSSSGDVETQYF

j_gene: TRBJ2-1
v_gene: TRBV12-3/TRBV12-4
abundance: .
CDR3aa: CASSTGSSYNEQFF

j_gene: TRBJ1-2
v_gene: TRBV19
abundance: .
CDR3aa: CASSIDATGYTF